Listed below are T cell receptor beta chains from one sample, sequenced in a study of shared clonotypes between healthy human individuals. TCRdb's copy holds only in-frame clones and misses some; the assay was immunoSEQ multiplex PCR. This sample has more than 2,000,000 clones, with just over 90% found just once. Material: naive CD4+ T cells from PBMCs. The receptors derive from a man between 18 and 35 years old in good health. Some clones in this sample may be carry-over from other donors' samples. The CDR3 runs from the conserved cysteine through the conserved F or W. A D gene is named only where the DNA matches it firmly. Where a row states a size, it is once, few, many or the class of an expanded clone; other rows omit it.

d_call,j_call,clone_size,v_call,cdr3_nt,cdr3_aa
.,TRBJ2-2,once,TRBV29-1,TGCAGCGTTGCCGGGGTTACCGGGGAGCTGTTTTTT,CSVAGVTGELFF
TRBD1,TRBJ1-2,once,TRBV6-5,TGTGCCAGCAGTTACCTACAGGGGGATGGGGGTGGCTACACCTTC,CASSYLQGDGGGYTF
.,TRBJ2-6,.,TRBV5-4,TGTGCCAGCCAACCAGCTAGCTCTGGGGCCAACGTCCTGACTTTC,CASQPASSGANVLTF
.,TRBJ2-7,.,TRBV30,TGTGCCTGGAGTGCCGGCCCAGGCGAGCAGTACTTC,CAWSAGPGEQYF
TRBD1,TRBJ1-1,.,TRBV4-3,TGCGCCAGCAGCCAAGATAAGGGACAGGGGGTAACTGAAGCTTTCTTT,CASSQDKGQGVTEAFF
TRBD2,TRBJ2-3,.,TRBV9,TGTGCCAGCAGCGTGAGAGGACTAGCGGGGGGAGATACGCAGTATTTT,CASSVRGLAGGDTQYF
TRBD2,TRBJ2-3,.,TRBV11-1,TGTGCCAGCAGCTTAGCGACTAGCCCTAGCACAGATACGCAGTATTTT,CASSLATSPSTDTQYF
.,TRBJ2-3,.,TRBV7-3,TGTGCCAGCAGCTTATGGTCGCGTCTCACAGATACGCAGTATTTT,CASSLWSRLTDTQYF
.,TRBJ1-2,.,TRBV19,TGTGCCAGTAGTATTGGGGGGACCACGGGTGGCACCTTC,CASSIGGTTGGTF
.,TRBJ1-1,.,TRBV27,TGTGCCAGCAGCTTGGGACGACCGAACACTGAAGCTTTCTTT,CASSLGRPNTEAFF
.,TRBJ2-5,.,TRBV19,TGTGCCAGTAGTATAAGAGGGACCCTCCAAGAGACCCAGTACTTC,CASSIRGTLQETQYF